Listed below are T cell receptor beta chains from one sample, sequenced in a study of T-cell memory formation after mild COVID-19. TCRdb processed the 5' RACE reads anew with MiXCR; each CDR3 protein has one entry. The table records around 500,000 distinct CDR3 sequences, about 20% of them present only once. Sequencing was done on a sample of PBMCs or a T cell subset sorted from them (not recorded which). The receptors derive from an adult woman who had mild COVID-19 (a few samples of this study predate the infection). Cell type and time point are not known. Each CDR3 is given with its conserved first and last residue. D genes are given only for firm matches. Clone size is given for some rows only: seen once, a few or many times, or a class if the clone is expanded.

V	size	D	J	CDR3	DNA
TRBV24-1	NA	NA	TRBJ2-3	CATGQLSTDTQYF	TGTGCCACCGGGCAACTGAGTACAGATACGCAGTATTTT
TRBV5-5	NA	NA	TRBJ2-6	CASSLGQASGANVLTF	TGTGCCAGCAGCTTGGGGCAGGCCTCTGGGGCCAACGTCCTGACTTTC
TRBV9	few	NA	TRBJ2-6	CASSVLPGQSSSGANVLTF	TGTGCCAGCAGCGTCCTGCCTGGACAGTCAAGCTCTGGGGCCAACGTCCTGACTTTC
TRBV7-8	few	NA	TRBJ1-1	CASSPSTGGTEAFF	TGTGCCAGCAGCCCCTCTACTGGGGGCACTGAAGCTTTCTTT
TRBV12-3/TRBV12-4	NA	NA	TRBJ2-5	CASSLLAPRAQYF	TGTGCCAGCAGTTTGTTGGCCCCGAGGGCCCAGTACTTC
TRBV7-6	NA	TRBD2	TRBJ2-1	CASSLEARGGTRRYNEQFF	TGTGCCAGCAGCTTAGAAGCGCGGGGGGGCACGAGGCGCTACAATGAGCAGTTCTTC
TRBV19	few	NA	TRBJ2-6	CASSITGANVLTF	TGTGCCAGTAGTATAACTGGGGCCAACGTCCTGACTTTC
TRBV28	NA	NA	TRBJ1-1	CASSRGRNTEAFF	TGTGCCAGCAGTCGGGGCAGGAACACTGAAGCTTTCTTT
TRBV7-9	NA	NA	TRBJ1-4	CASSPPLWGANEKQFF	TGTGCCAGCAGCCCACCCCTTTGGGGTGCAAATGAAAAACAGTTTTTT
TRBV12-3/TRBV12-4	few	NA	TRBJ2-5	CASSGLVLETQYF	TGTGCCAGCAGCGGACTGGTCCTTGAGACCCAGTACTTC
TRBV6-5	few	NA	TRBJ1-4	CASSYSTGWATNEKLFF	TGTGCCAGCAGTTACTCGACGGGTTGGGCAACTAATGAAAAACTGTTTTTT
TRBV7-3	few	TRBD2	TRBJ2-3	CASSSSPLAGGPTDTQYF	TGTGCCAGCAGCTCGTCGCCCCTAGCGGGAGGGCCAACAGATACGCAGTATTTT
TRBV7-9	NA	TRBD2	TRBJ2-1	CASSDTGGGYNEQFF	TGTGCCAGCAGCGACACTGGCGGGGGGTATAATGAGCAGTTCTTC
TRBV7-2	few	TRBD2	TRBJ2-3	CASSPGGVSTDTQYF	TGTGCCAGCTCTCCCGGGGGGGTGAGCACAGATACGCAGTATTTT
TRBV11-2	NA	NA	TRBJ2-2	CASSVRRASNTGELFF	TGTGCCAGCAGCGTTAGGAGGGCTTCGAACACCGGGGAGCTGTTTTTT
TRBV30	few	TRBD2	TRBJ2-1	CAWTGTSGRVNEQFF	TGTGCCTGGACCGGGACTAGCGGGAGAGTTAATGAGCAGTTCTTC
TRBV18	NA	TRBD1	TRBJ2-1	CASSPPGTGKNEQFF	TGTGCCAGCTCACCACCCGGGACAGGCAAGAATGAGCAGTTCTTC
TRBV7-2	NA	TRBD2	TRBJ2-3	CASSYPRVAGEGDTQYF	TGTGCCAGCAGCTACCCCCGAGTAGCGGGAGAGGGGGATACGCAGTATTTT
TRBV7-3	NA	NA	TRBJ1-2	CASSLNGGKDYGYTF	TGTGCCAGCAGCTTAAACGGGGGAAAGGACTATGGCTACACCTTC
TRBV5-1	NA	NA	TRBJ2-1	CASSLGRWGNEQFF	TGCGCCAGCAGCTTAGGGCGGTGGGGCAATGAGCAGTTCTTC
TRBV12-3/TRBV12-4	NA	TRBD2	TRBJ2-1	CASSLVTSGRYNEQFF	TGTGCCAGCAGTTTAGTTACTAGCGGGCGCTACAATGAGCAGTTCTTC
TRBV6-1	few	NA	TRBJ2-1	CASTGEVTYNEQFF	TGTGCCAGCACTGGGGAGGTTACCTACAATGAGCAGTTCTTC
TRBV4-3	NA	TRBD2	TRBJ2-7	CASSLREGKPYEQYF	TGCGCCAGCAGCCTCCGGGAGGGGAAACCCTACGAGCAGTACTTC
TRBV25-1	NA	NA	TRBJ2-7	CASSESGTGNYEQYF	TGTGCCAGCAGTGAATCCGGGACGGGAAACTACGAGCAGTACTTC